The next 17 T cell receptor beta chains were all read from a single sample in a study of cytomegalovirus exposure and HLA in healthy donors. The PCR had 60 Vbeta and 13 Jbeta primers. Some clones are missing from TCRdb's copy, which holds only in-frame ones; the method was immunoSEQ multiplex PCR. The sample holds roughly 200,000 clones, 80% to 90% seen once. Source material: PBMCs. The receptors were sampled from a man aged 25 to 40 in good health and CMV-seronegative.

The chain couples TRBV29-1 to TRBJ2-2; 13 nucleotides agree with TRBD2. The CDR3 length is 14 residues. Germline-derived CDR1 and CDR2 are SQVTM and ANQGSEA. The trim removed 3 bases at V and 6 bases at J, leaving 1 base unmatched. In nucleotides, the CDR3 is TGCAGCGTTGAGGGGACTAGCGGGGCCGGGGAGCTGTTTTTT. Its translation: CSVEGTSGAGELFF.

The DNA of the CDR3 is TGCGCCAGCAGCCAAGAACAGGGGAGGAATCAGCCCCAGCATTTT. It encodes CASSQEQGRNQPQHF. The chain joins TRBV4-1 to TRBJ1-5, with TRBD1 matching 7 bases. V lost 0 bases, J lost 4 bases, and 3 bases stayed unmatched. The V gene's germline CDR1 is MGHRA and CDR2 YSYEKL. The CDR3 runs to 15 residues.

The chain joins TRBV13 to TRBJ1-1, with 8 positions matching TRBD1. The CDR3 contains 17 residues. CDR1 is PRHDT, CDR2 FYEKMQ, per germline (reference sequence). With V trimmed by 5 bases and J by 1 base, 12 bases remained unmatched. DNA for the CDR3: TGTGCCAGCAGCGCCAGGCAGGGGGCGGGTGGGAACACTGAAGCTTTCTTT. This translates into CASSARQGAGGNTEAFF.

This chain joins TRBV4-1 and TRBJ2-7; 10 nucleotides agree with TRBD1. Trimming at V came to 4 bases and at J to 6 bases, leaving 9 bases not matched to a gene. CDR3 length: 15 amino acids. CDR1 is MGHRA, CDR2 YSYEKL, per germline. CDR3 amino acids: CASSPPGTGDAEQYF. Written as DNA, the CDR3 is TGCGCCAGCAGCCCCCCCGGGACAGGGGATGCCGAGCAGTACTTC.

CDR3 amino acids: CASSFFDSYGAFF. The CDR3, as DNA: TGCGCCAGCAGCTTTTTTGACAGCTACGGAGCTTTCTTT. This chain joins TRBV5-1 and TRBJ1-1; tentative D call: TRBD1 (5 bases). CDR1 and CDR2 from the germline V gene are SGHRS and YFSETQ. The V end lost 2 bases, the J end lost 10 bases, and 15 bases lay between the germline ends. The CDR3 is made up of 13 amino acids.

The chain recombines TRBV4-1 with TRBJ2-7; 12 bases fit TRBD1. The CDR3 runs 14 residues. Germline V lookup: CDR1 MGHRA, CDR2 YSYEKL. After removal of 5 bases from V and 5 bases from J, the junction contained 4 bases not matched to a gene. DNA of the CDR3: TGCGCCAGCAGCTCCGGGACAGGGGGCAACGAGCAGTACTTC. The encoded protein is CASSSGTGGNEQYF.

CDR3 loop: CATSSALGGLSNEQFF. CDR3 DNA: TGTGCCACCAGCAGTGCCCTAGGGGGTTTATCAAATGAGCAGTTCTTC. The chain is built from TRBV15 and TRBJ2-1; TRBD1 might be the D (6 bases). The CDR3 spans 16 residues. Germline CDR1 reads LNHNV; CDR2 reads YYDKDF (reference sequence). With 3 bases removed from V and 7 bases from J, the gap between germline ends came to 19 bases.

J is TRBJ2-4 and V is TRBV9, with D possibly matching TRBD2 (7 bases). V lost 3 bases and J 3 bases, leaving 13 bases between the germline ends. Germline values: CDR1 SGDLS, CDR2 YYNGEE. This CDR3 has 15 residues. CDR3 nucleotides: TGTGCCAGCAGCGAGGGGGGGGGAGGCAAAAACATTCAGTACTTC. It encodes CASSEGGGGKNIQYF.

CDR3: CASSLTAGAGYTF. Written as DNA, the CDR3 is TGTGCCAGCAGCTTAACGGCAGGGGCGGGCTACACCTTC. V and J are TRBV7-3 and TRBJ1-2, with TRBD1 as a possible D gene (6 bases). The V gene's germline CDR1 is SGHTA and CDR2 FQGTGA. The V end was cut by 0 bases, the J end by 8 bases, with 10 bases between. The CDR3 contains 13 residues.

CDR3 nucleotides: TGTGCCAGCAGCCTCCACACGCATCACGGGAAGACTGAAGCTTTCTTT. Its translation: CASSLHTHHGKTEAFF. The chain is built from TRBV12-1 and TRBJ1-1. TRBV12-1 constitutes a pseudogene. The length of the CDR3 is 16 residues.

The rearrangement links TRBV6-6 to TRBJ1-5; TRBD1 matches at 7 bases. V shed 6 bases and J 6 bases; nucleotides not matched to a gene: 11. Germline V CDR1 and CDR2: MNHNY, SVGAGI (reference sequence). The CDR3 is 15 residues long. The CDR3: CASSSTGDKGQPQHF. In DNA, the CDR3 is TGTGCCAGCAGCTCCACAGGGGACAAGGGTCAGCCCCAGCATTTT.

The V call is TRBV11-2, the J call TRBJ2-1; TRBD2 agrees at 8 bases. This CDR3 contains 14 residues. With V trimmed by 5 bases and J by 8 bases, 8 bases remained unmatched. Germline assignment: CDR1 SGHAT and CDR2 FQNNGV. DNA for the CDR3: TGTGCCAGCAGCCCCAGCGGGGGCGGGGATGAGCAGTTCTTC. Its protein product is CASSPSGGGDEQFF. Variable domain in full (rest from reference TRBV11-2 and TRBJ2-1): EAGVAQSPRYKIIEKRQSVAFWCNPISGHATLYWYQQILGQGPKLLIQFQNNGVVDDSQLPKDRFSAERLKGVDSTLKIQPAKLEDSAVYLCASSPSGGGDEQFFGPGTRLTVL.

This chain uses TRBV7-9 with TRBJ2-1, with D possibly being TRBD2 (6 bases). The germline V gene encodes CDR1 SEHNR and CDR2 FQNEAQ (reference sequence). V was cut by 0 bases and J by 9 bases, with 6 bases left in between. CDR3 length equals 12 residues. CDR3 nucleotide sequence: TGTGCCAGCAGCTTAGCGGGGGGTGAGCAGTTCTTC. This encodes CASSLAGGEQFF.

The chain carries TRBV5-1 and TRBJ2-2; D is perhaps TRBD1 (5 bases). The CDR3 spans 14 residues. Germline V gene lookup returns CDR1 SGHRS and CDR2 YFSETQ. V was trimmed by 4 bases and J by 5 bases, leaving 12 bases between them. The CDR3 nucleotides are TGCGCCAGCAGCGTAACAGGCGGTACCGGGGAGCTGTTTTTT. Translation gives CASSVTGGTGELFF.

This clone was picked up one time. V gene TRBV9 combines with J gene TRBJ2-1; a possible D gene is TRBD2 (7 bases). Trimming cost V 3 bases and J 3 bases, with 19 bases left between them. Germline-derived CDR1 and CDR2 are SGDLS and YYNGEE. The CDR3 is 17 residues long. The CDR3 DNA follows: TGTGCCAGCAGCGACCCGGGGGGCCTGGGTAGCTACAATGAGCAGTTCTTC. Its protein product is CASSDPGGLGSYNEQFF.

This clone has a handful of counts. This chain links TRBV6-5 with TRBJ2-7, with 8 nucleotides matching TRBD1. Germline loops: CDR1 MNHEY, CDR2 SVGAGI. The J segment lost 5 bases and the V segment lost 5 bases, leaving 11 bases of the junction unmatched. The CDR3 has 15 residues. The CDR3 nucleotides read TGTGCCAGCAGTCCCAGGACAGGGACGGCGGACGAGCAGTACTTC. Protein sequence: CASSPRTGTADEQYF.

Of note for this clone: The same CDR3 arises from other DNA sequences in this sample as well. The chain joins TRBV6-5 to TRBJ1-1; D gene uncertain. Germline assignment: CDR1 MNHEY and CDR2 SVGAGI. The CDR3 runs to 13 residues. Trimming took 5 bases from V and 1 from J, leaving 8 bases between them. CDR3 bases: TGTGCCAGCAGTACGACTGAGAACACTGAAGCTTTCTTT. Translation: CASSTTENTEAFF.